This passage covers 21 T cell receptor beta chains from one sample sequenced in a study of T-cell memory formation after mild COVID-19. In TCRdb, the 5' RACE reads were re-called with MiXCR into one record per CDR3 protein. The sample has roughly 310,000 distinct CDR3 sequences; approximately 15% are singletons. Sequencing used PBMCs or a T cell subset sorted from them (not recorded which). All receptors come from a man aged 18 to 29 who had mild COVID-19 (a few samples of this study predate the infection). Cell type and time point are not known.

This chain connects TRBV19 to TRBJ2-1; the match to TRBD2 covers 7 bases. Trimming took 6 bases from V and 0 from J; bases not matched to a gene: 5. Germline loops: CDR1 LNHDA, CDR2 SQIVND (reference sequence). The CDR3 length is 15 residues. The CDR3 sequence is CASRAGGSSYNEQFF. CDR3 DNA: TGTGCCAGTAGGGCCGGGGGGAGCTCCTACAATGAGCAGTTCTTC.

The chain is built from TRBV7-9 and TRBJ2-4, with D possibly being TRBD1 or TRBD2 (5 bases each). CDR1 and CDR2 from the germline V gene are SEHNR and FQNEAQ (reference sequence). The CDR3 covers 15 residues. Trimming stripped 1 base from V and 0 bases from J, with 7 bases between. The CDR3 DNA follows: TGTGCCAGCAGCTTAGTCGGGACAGCCAAAAACATTCAGTACTTC. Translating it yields CASSLVGTAKNIQYF. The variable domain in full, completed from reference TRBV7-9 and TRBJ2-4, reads DTGVSQNPRHKITKRGQNVTFRCDPISEHNRLYWYRQTLGQGPEFLTYFQNEAQLEKSRLLSDRFSAERPKGSFSTLEIQRTEQGDSAMYLCASSLVGTAKNIQYFGAGTRLSVL.

The CDR3 nucleotides read TGTGCCAGCAGTCCCCGGACAGGGTATGAAAAACTGTTTTTT. Translation gives CASSPRTGYEKLFF. The chain joins TRBV12-3 or TRBV12-4 to TRBJ1-4; 8 positions match TRBD1. The CDR3 is 14 amino acids. J gave up 6 bases and V 5 bases, and 5 bases lay outside the gene matches.

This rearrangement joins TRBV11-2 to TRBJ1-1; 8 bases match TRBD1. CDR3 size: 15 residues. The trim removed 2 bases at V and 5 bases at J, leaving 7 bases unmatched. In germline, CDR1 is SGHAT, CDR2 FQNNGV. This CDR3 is CASSLQGALGTEAFF. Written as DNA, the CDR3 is TGTGCCAGCAGCTTACAGGGGGCGCTGGGGACTGAAGCTTTCTTT.

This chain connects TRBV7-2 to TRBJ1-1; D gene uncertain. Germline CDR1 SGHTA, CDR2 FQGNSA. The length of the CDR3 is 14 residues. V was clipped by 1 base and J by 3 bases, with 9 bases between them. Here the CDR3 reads CASSLGREYTEAFF. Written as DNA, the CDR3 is TGTGCCAGCAGCTTAGGAAGGGAGTACACTGAAGCTTTCTTT.

This chain's CDR3 is CASSFGDGYTF. CDR3 DNA: TGTGCCAGCAGTTTCGGGGATGGCTACACCTTC. The chain couples TRBV11-2 to TRBJ1-2; no clear D gene. V lost 6 bases, J lost 6 bases, and 8 bases lay in between. The CDR3 runs to 11 residues. CDR1 and CDR2 (germline): SGHAT, FQNNGV.

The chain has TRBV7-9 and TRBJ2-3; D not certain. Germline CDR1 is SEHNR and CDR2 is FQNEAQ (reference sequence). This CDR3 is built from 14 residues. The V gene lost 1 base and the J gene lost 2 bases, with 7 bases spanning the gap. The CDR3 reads CASSLGLITDTQYF. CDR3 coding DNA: TGTGCCAGCAGCTTAGGGTTGATCACAGATACGCAGTATTTT.

CDR3 amino acids: CASRGSGGRETQYF. The CDR3 DNA sequence: TGTGCCTCCCGGGGTAGCGGGGGGCGAGAGACCCAGTACTTC. The chain employs TRBV6-5 and TRBJ2-5; 10 bases map to TRBD2. The CDR3 is 14 amino acids. Germline V CDR1 and CDR2: MNHEY, SVGAGI. Germline trimming cut 11 bases from V and 4 bases from J; bases unmatched to any gene: 10.

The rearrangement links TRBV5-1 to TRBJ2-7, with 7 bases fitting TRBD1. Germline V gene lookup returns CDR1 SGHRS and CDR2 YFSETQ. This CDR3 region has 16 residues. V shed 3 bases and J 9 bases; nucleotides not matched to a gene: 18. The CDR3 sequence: CASSSGTALLPTMQYV. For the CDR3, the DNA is TGCGCCAGCAGCTCCGGGACAGCCTTACTACCTACGATGCAGTACGTC.

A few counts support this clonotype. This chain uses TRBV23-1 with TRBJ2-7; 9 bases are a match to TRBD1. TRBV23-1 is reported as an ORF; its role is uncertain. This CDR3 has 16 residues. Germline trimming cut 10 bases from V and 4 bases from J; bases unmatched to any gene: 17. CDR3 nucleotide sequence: TGCGCCACCACTCGCGGAGGACAGGGGATGGGATACGAGCAGTACGTC. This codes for CATTRGGQGMGYEQYV.

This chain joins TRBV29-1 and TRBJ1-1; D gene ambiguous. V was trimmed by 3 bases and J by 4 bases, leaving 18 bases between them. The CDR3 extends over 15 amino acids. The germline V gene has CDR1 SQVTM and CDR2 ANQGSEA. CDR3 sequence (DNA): TGCAGCGTTGACGCGACCTGGGGTTCGGCCACTGAAGCTTTCTTT. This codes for CSVDATWGSATEAFF.

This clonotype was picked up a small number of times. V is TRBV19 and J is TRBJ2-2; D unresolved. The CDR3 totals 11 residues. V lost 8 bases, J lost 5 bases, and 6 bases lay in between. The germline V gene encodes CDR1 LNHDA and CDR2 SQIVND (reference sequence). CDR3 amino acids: CASRATGELFF. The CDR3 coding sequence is TGTGCCAGTCGTGCGACCGGGGAGCTGTTTTTT.

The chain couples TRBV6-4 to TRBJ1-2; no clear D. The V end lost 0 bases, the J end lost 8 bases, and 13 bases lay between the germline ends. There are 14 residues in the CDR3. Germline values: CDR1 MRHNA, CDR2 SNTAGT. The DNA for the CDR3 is TGTGCCAGCAGTGACTCTCTGGGCCAACGGGGCTACACCTTC. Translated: CASSDSLGQRGYTF.

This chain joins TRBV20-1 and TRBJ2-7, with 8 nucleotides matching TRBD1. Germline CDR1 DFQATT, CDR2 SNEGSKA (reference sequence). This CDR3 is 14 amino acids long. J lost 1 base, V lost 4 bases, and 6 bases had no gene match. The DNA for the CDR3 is TGCAGTGCTAAGGGACAGGATAGGTCCTACGAGCAGTACTTC. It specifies CSAKGQDRSYEQYF.

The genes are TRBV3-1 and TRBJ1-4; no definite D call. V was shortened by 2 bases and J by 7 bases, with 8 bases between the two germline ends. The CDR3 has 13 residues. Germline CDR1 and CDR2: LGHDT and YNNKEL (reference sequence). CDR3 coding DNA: TGTGCCAGCAGCCAATCGGAGGGTGAAAAACTGTTTTTT. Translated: CASSQSEGEKLFF.

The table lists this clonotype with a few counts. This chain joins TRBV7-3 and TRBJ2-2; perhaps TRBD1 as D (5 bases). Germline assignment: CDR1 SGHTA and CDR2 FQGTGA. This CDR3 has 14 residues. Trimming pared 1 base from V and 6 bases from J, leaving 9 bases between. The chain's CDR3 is CASSLRQGSGELFF. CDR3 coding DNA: TGTGCCAGCAGCTTAAGGCAGGGCTCCGGGGAGCTGTTTTTT.

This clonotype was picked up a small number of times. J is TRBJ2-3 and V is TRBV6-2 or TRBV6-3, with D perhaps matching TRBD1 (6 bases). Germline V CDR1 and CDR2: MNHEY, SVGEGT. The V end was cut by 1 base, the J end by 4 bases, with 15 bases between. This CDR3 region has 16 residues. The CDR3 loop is CASSYLRPGAADTQYF. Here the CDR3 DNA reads TGTGCCAGCAGTTACTTGAGACCAGGGGCTGCAGATACGCAGTATTTT.

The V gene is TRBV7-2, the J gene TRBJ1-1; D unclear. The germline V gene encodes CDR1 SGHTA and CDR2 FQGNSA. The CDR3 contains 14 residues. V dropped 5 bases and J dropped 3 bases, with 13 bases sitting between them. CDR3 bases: TGTGCCAGCAGCCCCCTCTTTCGGGACACTGAAGCTTTCTTT. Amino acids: CASSPLFRDTEAFF.

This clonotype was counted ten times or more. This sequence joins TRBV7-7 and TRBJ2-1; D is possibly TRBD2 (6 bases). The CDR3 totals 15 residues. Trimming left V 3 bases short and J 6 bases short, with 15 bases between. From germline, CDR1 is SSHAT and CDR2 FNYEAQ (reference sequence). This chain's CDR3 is CASSLGLPAGNEQFF. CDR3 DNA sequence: TGTGCCAGCAGCTTGGGACTCCCCGCGGGCAATGAGCAGTTCTTC.

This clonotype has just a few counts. DNA of the CDR3: TGCGCCAGCAGCTTGGGGCCAATCTCCTACGAGCAGTACGTC. Protein sequence: CASSLGPISYEQYV. V is TRBV5-1 and J is TRBJ2-7; no clear D gene. Trimming pared 0 bases from V and 0 bases from J, leaving 7 bases between. The CDR3 spans 14 residues. Germline V gives CDR1 SGHRS, CDR2 YFSETQ.

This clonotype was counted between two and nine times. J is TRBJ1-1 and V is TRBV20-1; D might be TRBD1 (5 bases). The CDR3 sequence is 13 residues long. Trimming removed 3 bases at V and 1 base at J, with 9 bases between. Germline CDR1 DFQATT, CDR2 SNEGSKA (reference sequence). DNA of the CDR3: TGCAGTGCTAGGGCAGGGCAGAACACTGAAGCTTTCTTT. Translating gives CSARAGQNTEAFF.